The source of this TCR beta chain is a study of blood T cell repertoires in COVID-19. At the level of the study: Samples taken during acute and convalescent COVID-19 were collected in the United States, Italy and Spain.

The assay was immunoSEQ multiplex PCR, and TCRdb's table has in-frame clones only and misses some. The sample gives 300,000 or so clones, about 85% of which show up once; approximately 6% is in the top ten. V shed 5 bases and J shed 5 bases, with 12 bases lying between them. This CDR3 region has 13 residues. Those who participated ranged in age from about 18 to 89 years and resided in roughly 26 US areas. This rearrangement joins TRBV12-3 or TRBV12-4 to TRBJ1-1; D not resolved. The source of this sequence is a woman aged 25 to 39 who had recovered from COVID-19. Sequencing was performed on PBMCs or T cells enriched from blood (not recorded which). The CDR3 sequence is CASSLSMSTEAFF. The CDR3 coding sequence is TGTGCCAGCAGTCTATCGATGAGTACTGAAGCTTTCTTT.